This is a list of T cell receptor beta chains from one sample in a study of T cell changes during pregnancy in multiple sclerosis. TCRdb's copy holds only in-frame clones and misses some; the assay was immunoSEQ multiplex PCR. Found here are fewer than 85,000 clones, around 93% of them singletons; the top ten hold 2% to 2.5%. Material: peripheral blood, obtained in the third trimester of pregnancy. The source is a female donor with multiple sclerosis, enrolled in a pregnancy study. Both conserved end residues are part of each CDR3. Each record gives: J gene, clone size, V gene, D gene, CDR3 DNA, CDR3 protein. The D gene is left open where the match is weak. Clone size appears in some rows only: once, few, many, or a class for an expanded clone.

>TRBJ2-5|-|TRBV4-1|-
TGCGCCAGCAGCCAATCAAGGGACACCGCTCTGGAGACCCAGTACTTC
CASSQSRDTALETQYF
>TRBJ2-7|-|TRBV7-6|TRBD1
TGTGCCAGCAGCGCGCTGACAGGGTTCTCCTACGAGCAGTACTTC
CASSALTGFSYEQYF
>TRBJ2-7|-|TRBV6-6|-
TGTGCCAGCCTAGCCACCTTCCACGAGCAGTACTTC
CASLATFHEQYF
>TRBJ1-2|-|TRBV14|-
TGTGCCAGCAGCCGAACCGGGGGGAACTATGGCTACACCTTC
CASSRTGGNYGYTF
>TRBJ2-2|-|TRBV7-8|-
TGTGCCAGCAGCACCCCGTCGATAACTGGGGAGCTGTTTTTT
CASSTPSITGELFF
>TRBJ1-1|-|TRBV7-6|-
TGTGCCAGCAGCAACCGACAGGAGCCCACTGAAGCTTTCTTT
CASSNRQEPTEAFF
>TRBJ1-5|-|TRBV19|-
TGTGCCAGTTCCTCCTCAGGACAGCCCCAGCATTTT
CASSSSGQPQHF
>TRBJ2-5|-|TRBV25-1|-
TGTGCCAGCAGTGAGGGGGCGAGGGAGACCCAGTACTTC
CASSEGARETQYF
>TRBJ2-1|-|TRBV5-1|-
TGCGCCAGCAGCTTTCCGGGTGGGAGCAATGAGCAGTTCTTC
CASSFPGGSNEQFF
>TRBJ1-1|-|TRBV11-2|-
TGTGCCAGCAGCCCACAGGGAAACACTGAAGCTTTCTTT
CASSPQGNTEAFF
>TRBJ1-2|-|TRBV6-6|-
TGTGCCAGCAGTTTCGACACGGTCTATGGCTACACCTTC
CASSFDTVYGYTF
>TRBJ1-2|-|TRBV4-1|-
TGCGCCAGCAGCCTTAGAGTCTCCCTAAACTATGGCTACACCTTC
CASSLRVSLNYGYTF
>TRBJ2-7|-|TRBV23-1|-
TGCGCCAGCAGTCATCGGGGAGGCGGGGTTCCTTACGAGCAGTACTTC
CASSHRGGGVPYEQYF
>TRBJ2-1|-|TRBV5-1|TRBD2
TGCGCCAGCTCTGCGGGGGGCAGGAATGAGCAGTTCTTC
CASSAGGRNEQFF
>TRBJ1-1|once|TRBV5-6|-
TGTGCCAGCAGCCCCCAGGGGCGGGCTGAAGCTTTCTTT
CASSPQGRAEAFF
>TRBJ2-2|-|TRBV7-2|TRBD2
TGTGCCAGCAGGCGGGGGGACACCGGGGAGCTGTTTTTT
CASRRGDTGELFF
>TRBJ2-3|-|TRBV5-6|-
TGTGCCAGCAGCTCGGCGGGCCCTAGCACAGATACGCAGTATTTT
CASSSAGPSTDTQYF
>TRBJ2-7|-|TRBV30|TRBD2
TGTGCCTGGAGTCCGGGGGTGAGCGGGGGAACCTACGAGCAGTACTTC
CAWSPGVSGGTYEQYF
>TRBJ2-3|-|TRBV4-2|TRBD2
TGTGCCAGCAGCCAGGGGACTAGGGCGCAGTATTTT
CASSQGTRAQYF
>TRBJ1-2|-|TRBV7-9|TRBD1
TGTGCCAGCAGCTTAGCCGGGACAGGTTATGGCTACACCTTC
CASSLAGTGYGYTF
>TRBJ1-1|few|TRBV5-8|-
TGTGCCAGCAGCCCTCCCGGGAGGAACACTGAAGCTTTCTTT
CASSPPGRNTEAFF
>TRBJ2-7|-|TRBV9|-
TGTGCCAGCAGCGTAGGGATCGGGAGTTCCTACGAGCAGTACTTC
CASSVGIGSSYEQYF
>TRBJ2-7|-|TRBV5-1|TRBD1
TGCGCCAGCAGCTTGGGTCGGACAGGGGTAGCCTACGAGCAGTACTTC
CASSLGRTGVAYEQYF
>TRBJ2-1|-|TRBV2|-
TGTGCCAGCAACGTAGGAGCCAGAAGCAATGAGCAGTTCTTC
CASNVGARSNEQFF
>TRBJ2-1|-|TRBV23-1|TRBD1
TGCGCCAGCAGTCAATCGACAGGGGACTACAATGAGCAGTTCTTC
CASSQSTGDYNEQFF
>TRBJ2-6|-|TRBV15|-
TGTGCCACCAGCAGAGCGGGAGTTGCCAACGTCCTGACTTTC
CATSRAGVANVLTF
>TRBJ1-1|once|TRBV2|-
TGTGCCAGCAGTGAACGGGAATTGAGTGAAGCTTTCTTT
CASSERELSEAFF
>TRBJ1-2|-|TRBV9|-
TGTGCCAGCAGTCGTAAGGGGGGCTACACCTTC
CASSRKGGYTF
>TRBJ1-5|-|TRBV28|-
TGTGCCAGCAGTTTGGAACTCCAGGGTCATCAGCCCCAGCATTTT
CASSLELQGHQPQHF
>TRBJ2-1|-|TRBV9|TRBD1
TGTGCCAGCAGCGGCCGGGACAGAGATCTCAATGAGCAGTTCTTC
CASSGRDRDLNEQFF
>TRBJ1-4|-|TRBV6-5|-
TGTGCCAGCAGTTTTACCGGGCCCGCGGGGGGACTGTTTTTT
CASSFTGPAGGLFF
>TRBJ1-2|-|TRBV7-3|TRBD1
TGTGCCAGCAGCCAGACAGGGGGCCTGAGTGGCTACACCTTC
CASSQTGGLSGYTF
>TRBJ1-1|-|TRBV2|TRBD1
TGTGCCAGCAGCCTTACGACAGGGGACACTGAAGCTTTCTTT
CASSLTTGDTEAFF
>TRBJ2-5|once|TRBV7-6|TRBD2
TGTGCCAGCAGCTTAGTACTAGCGGGGGGAAACCAAGAGACCCAGTACTTC
CASSLVLAGGNQETQYF
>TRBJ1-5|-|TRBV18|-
TGTGCCAGCTCACCATCTGAAGGGGAATGGACCCAGCATTTT
CASSPSEGEWTQHF
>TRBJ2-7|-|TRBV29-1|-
TGCAGCGTTGAAGAGGCTTCCTACGAGCAGTACTTC
CSVEEASYEQYF
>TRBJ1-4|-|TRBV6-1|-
TGTGCCAGACCTACGCCGCTCTCTAATGAAAAACTGTTTTTT
CARPTPLSNEKLFF
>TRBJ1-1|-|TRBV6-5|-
TGTGCCAGCAGTTACTACCCCCCCCGGAGCACTGAAGCTTTCTTT
CASSYYPPRSTEAFF
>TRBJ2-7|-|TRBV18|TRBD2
TGTGCCAGCTCCCCAGCGGGGGCCGACTACGAGCAGTACTTC
CASSPAGADYEQYF
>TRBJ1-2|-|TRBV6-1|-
TGTGCCAGCAGTGAAGGGACAACTAACTATGGCTACACCTTC
CASSEGTTNYGYTF
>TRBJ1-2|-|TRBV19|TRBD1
TGTGCCAGTAGTATCGGACAGGGTGGCGACTATGGCTACACCTTC
CASSIGQGGDYGYTF
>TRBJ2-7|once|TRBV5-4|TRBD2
TGTGCCAGCAGCTCGAGACTAGCGGGGGGCAAATTACGGGAGCAGTACTTC
CASSSRLAGGKLREQYF
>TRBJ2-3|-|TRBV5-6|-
TGTGCCAGCAGGGAGCGGGATACGCAGTATTTT
CASRERDTQYF
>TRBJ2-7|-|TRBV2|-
TGTGCCAGCAAAGAGGAGAGAGTCTACGAGCAGTACTTC
CASKEERVYEQYF
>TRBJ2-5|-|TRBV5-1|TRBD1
TGCGCCAGCAGCTTGGTTGGGACAGCAAAAGAGACCCAGTACTTC
CASSLVGTAKETQYF
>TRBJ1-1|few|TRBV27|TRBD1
TGTGCCAGCGGTGACAGGGGGAACACTGAAGCTTTCTTT
CASGDRGNTEAFF
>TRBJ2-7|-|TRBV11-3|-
TGTGCCAGCAGCGAGTCGGGTAGCTCCTACGAGCAGTACTTC
CASSESGSSYEQYF
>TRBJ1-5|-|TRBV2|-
TGTGCCAGCAGTGAATCGTCCTTTAGCAATCAGCCCCAGCATTTT
CASSESSFSNQPQHF
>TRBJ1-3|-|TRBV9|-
TGTGCCAGCAGCGCACAGCCGACAGGAAACACCATATATTTT
CASSAQPTGNTIYF
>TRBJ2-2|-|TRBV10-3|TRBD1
TGTGCCATCAGTGAGGACAGGGGGCTACCCGGGGAGCTGTTTTTT
CAISEDRGLPGELFF
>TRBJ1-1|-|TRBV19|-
TGTGCCAGTAGTTCCCGACAGTACACTGAAGCTTTCTTT
CASSSRQYTEAFF
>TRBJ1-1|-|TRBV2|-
TGTGCCAGCAGTGAAGATACTGGAGTTGAAGCTTTCTTT
CASSEDTGVEAFF
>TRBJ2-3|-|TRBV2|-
TGTGCCAGCAGTGAAGCTTCGATACAGGGCGCAGATACGCAGTATTTT
CASSEASIQGADTQYF